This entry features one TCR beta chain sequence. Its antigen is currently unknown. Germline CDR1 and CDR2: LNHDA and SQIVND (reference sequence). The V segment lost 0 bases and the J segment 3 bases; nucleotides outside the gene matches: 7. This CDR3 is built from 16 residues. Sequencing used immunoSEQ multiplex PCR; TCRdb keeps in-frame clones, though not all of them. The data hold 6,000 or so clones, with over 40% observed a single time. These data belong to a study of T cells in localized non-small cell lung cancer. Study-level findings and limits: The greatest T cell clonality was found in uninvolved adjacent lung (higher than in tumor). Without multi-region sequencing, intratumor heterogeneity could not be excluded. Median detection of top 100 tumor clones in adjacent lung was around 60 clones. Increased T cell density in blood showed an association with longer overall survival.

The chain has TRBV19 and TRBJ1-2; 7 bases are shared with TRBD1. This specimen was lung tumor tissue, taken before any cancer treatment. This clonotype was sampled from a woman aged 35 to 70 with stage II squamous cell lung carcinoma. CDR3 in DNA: TGTGCCAGTAGTATAGATCTAACAGGGGAGTACTATGGCTACACCTTC. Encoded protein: CASSIDLTGEYYGYTF.